Below are 29 T cell receptor beta chains sequenced from a single sample in a study of shared T cell receptors in the human thymus. Data came from immunoSEQ multiplex PCR; TCRdb stores just in-frame clones and leaves some out. The sample shows some 400,000 clones, approximately 95% of them seen only once. Sequenced sample: thymocytes. These receptors were taken from a human donor.

V usage is TRBV7-6 and J usage is TRBJ1-2; D gene uncertain. Per the germline V gene, CDR1 is SGHVS and CDR2 is FNYEAQ. The CDR3 has 13 amino acids. Trimming removed 5 bases from V and 1 base from J, with 8 bases in between. The CDR3 DNA sequence: TGTGCCAGCAGCGTAAACCGTAACTATGGCTACACCTTC. This translates into CASSVNRNYGYTF. The variable domain in full, completed from reference TRBV7-6 and TRBJ1-2, reads GAGVSQSPRYKVTKRGQDVALRCDPISGHVSLYWYRQALGQGPEFLTYFNYEAQQDKSGLPNDRFSAERPEGSISTLTIQRTEQRDSAMYRCASSVNRNYGYTFGSGTRLTVV.

This chain connects TRBV6-4 to TRBJ2-7; the D gene is possibly TRBD1 (5 bases). V lost 3 bases, J lost 2 bases, and 14 bases lay in between. This CDR3 contains 15 residues. The germline V gene encodes CDR1 MRHNA and CDR2 SNTAGT. CDR3 region: CASSEGQGRAYEQYF. The CDR3 DNA sequence: TGTGCCAGCAGTGAGGGCCAGGGTCGCGCCTACGAGCAGTACTTC.

The chain has TRBV7-3 and TRBJ2-1, with 9 bases aligning to TRBD2. Germline values: CDR1 SGHTA, CDR2 FQGTGA. V lost 5 bases, J lost 5 bases, and 10 bases stayed unmatched. The CDR3 runs to 16 residues. CDR3 loop: CASSPRASGDHNEQFF. The CDR3 DNA reads TGTGCCAGCAGCCCCCGGGCTAGCGGGGATCACAATGAGCAGTTCTTC.

The V gene is TRBV28, the J gene TRBJ2-7; D is ambiguous. With 6 bases removed from V and 3 bases from J, the gap between germline ends came to 15 bases. Germline values: CDR1 MDHEN, CDR2 SYDVKM. This CDR3 has 14 residues. In DNA form, the CDR3 reads TGTGCCAGCAGCCCCTTGCACTACAACTACGAGCAGTACTTC. Amino acids: CASSPLHYNYEQYF.

The rearrangement links TRBV6-5 to TRBJ1-5; D is unclear. Germline V gene lookup returns CDR1 MNHEY and CDR2 SVGAGI. The CDR3 is made up of 14 amino acids. Trimming removed 6 bases from V and 0 bases from J, with 9 bases in between. CDR3 coding DNA: TGTGCCAGCAGAGGATCGGCTAGCAATCAGCCCCAGCATTTT. Translation: CASRGSASNQPQHF.

The J gene is TRBJ2-7, the V gene TRBV6-5; 8 bases match TRBD1. This CDR3 region has 15 residues. Germline V gene lookup returns CDR1 MNHEY and CDR2 SVGAGI. V shed 5 bases, J shed 1 base, and the junction held 7 bases outside the gene matches. The chain's CDR3 is CASSPDRGESYEQYF. In nucleotides, the CDR3 is TGTGCCAGCAGTCCCGACAGGGGTGAGTCCTACGAGCAGTACTTC.

V usage is TRBV6-5 and J usage is TRBJ2-1; 7 bases match TRBD2. CDR3 length: 14 residues. Unmatched junction bases numbered 7, after V lost 5 bases and J lost 6 bases. Germline V CDR1 and CDR2: MNHEY, SVGAGI. The CDR3: CASSPRTSINEQFF. As DNA, the CDR3 is TGTGCCAGCAGTCCAAGGACTAGTATCAATGAGCAGTTCTTC.

This rearrangement joins TRBV6-5 to TRBJ1-4; tentatively, D is TRBD1 (6 bases). The CDR3 has 14 residues. The ends were cut back, 0 bases at V and 8 bases at J, with 10 bases in the middle. CDR1 is MNHEY and CDR2 is SVGAGI in the germline V gene. The CDR3 nucleotides read TGTGCCAGCAGTTACTCTGTCGGGGGCGAAAAACTGTTTTTT. This sequence encodes CASSYSVGGEKLFF.

The chain uses TRBV9 and TRBJ1-6, with D unclear. V lost 0 bases to trimming and J lost 9 bases, with 13 bases between them. The CDR3 loop spans 15 amino acids. Germline-derived CDR1 and CDR2 are SGDLS and YYNGEE. CDR3 DNA: TGTGCCAGCAGCGTAGACGGGAGCCACGGTTCACCCCTCCACTTT. Translation gives CASSVDGSHGSPLHF.

The rearrangement uses TRBV30 and TRBJ2-1, with D possibly called TRBD1 or TRBD2 (5 bases each). CDR3 length: 13 amino acids. V was clipped by 1 base and J by 3 bases, with 7 bases between them. CDR1 and CDR2 from the germline V gene are GTSNPN and SVGIG (reference sequence). CDR3 sequence: CAWSGGSYNEQFF. As DNA, the CDR3 is TGTGCCTGGAGTGGGGGGAGCTACAATGAGCAGTTCTTC.

The chain recombines TRBV6-1 with TRBJ2-4; D uncertain. Trimming stripped 3 bases from V and 1 base from J, with 4 bases between. The CDR3 runs to 13 residues. Looked up from germline, CDR1 is MNHNS and CDR2 is SASEGT. The CDR3 region is CASSEGAKNIQYF. CDR3 in DNA: TGTGCCAGCAGTGAGGGGGCCAAAAACATTCAGTACTTC.

The chain is built from TRBV4-1 and TRBJ2-1; 13 nucleotides agree with TRBD2. The V and J ends lost 4 bases and 1 base, in that order; junction bases with no gene match: 19. The CDR3 runs to 22 residues. CDR1 and CDR2 from the germline V gene are MGHRA and YSYEKL. The CDR3 nucleotides read TGCGCCAGCAGCCTGACAGGGAACCGGACTAGCGGGAGAAAATTGTCCTACAATGAGCAGTTCTTC. It specifies CASSLTGNRTSGRKLSYNEQFF.

Written as DNA, the CDR3 is TGTGCCAGCGCCGGGCATAGGAATGAGCAGTTCTTC. Translating gives CASAGHRNEQFF. The chain has TRBV6-4 and TRBJ2-1; D is undetermined. The CDR3 is 12 amino acids. Germline CDR1 reads MRHNA; CDR2 reads SNTAGT. Trimming shortened V by 8 bases and J by 7 bases, and 12 bases separated the two germline ends.

The chain has TRBV7-2 and TRBJ2-2, with D maybe TRBD1 (5 bases). Looked up from germline, CDR1 is SGHTA and CDR2 is FQGNSA. This CDR3 has 16 residues. Trimming shortened V by 1 base and J by 2 bases, and 11 bases separated the two germline ends. The CDR3 coding sequence is TGTGCCAGCAGCTTAGAGGGCAGGGTAAACACCGGGGAGCTGTTTTTT. Translation: CASSLEGRVNTGELFF.

V gene TRBV28 combines with J gene TRBJ2-4; 9 bases line up with TRBD1. J was trimmed by 9 bases and V by 8 bases; bases with no gene match: 14. Germline V gives CDR1 MDHEN, CDR2 SYDVKM. This CDR3 is 15 amino acids long. As DNA, the CDR3 is TGTGCCAGCGGGGGGCCTGGGACAGGGCGGCGCATTCAGTACTTC. Translation gives CASGGPGTGRRIQYF.

V gene TRBV29-1 combines with J gene TRBJ1-2, with 11 bases matching TRBD1. CDR3 length equals 14 residues. Germline CDR1 SQVTM, CDR2 ANQGSEA. With V trimmed by 6 bases and J by 8 bases, 11 bases remained unmatched. CDR3: CSVISGQGAWGYTF. In nucleotides, the CDR3 is TGCAGCGTCATCTCTGGACAGGGGGCGTGGGGCTACACCTTC.

V and J are TRBV5-8 and TRBJ2-7; D tentatively fits TRBD1 or TRBD2 (5 bases each). CDR3 size: 13 residues. The germline V gene encodes CDR1 SGHTS and CDR2 YDEGEE. V was cut by 4 bases and J by 4 bases, with 12 bases left in between. CDR3 loop: CASSLGRLYEQYF. The CDR3 DNA is TGTGCCAGCAGCCTGGGACGTCTTTACGAGCAGTACTTC. The full variable domain, in which reference TRBV5-8 and TRBJ2-7 provide the parts outside the CDR3, is EAGVTQSPTHLIKTRGQQATLRCSPISGHTSVYWYQQALGLGLQFLLWYDEGEERNRGNFPPRFSGRQFPNYSSELNVNALELEDSALYLCASSLGRLYEQYFGPGTRLTVT.

CDR3 coding DNA: TGTGCCAGCAGTTACTCCAGGGCCTCTGGGGCCAACGTCCTGACTTTC. Residues: CASSYSRASGANVLTF. This chain connects TRBV6-5 to TRBJ2-6, with a possible D match to TRBD1 (5 bases). Per germline, CDR1 MNHEY and CDR2 SVGAGI. V lost 0 bases, J lost 0 bases, and 6 bases lay in between. The CDR3 is 16 residues long.

A few counts support this clone. The chain couples TRBV6-4 to TRBJ2-7, with a tentative D call TRBD2 (7 bases). Trimming stripped 3 bases from V and 6 bases from J, with 12 bases between. The CDR3 length is 13 residues. Germline-derived CDR1 and CDR2 are MRHNA and SNTAGT. CDR3 nucleotide sequence: TGTGCCAGCAGTGAGACCGGGGGGCGCGAGCAGTACTTC. This codes for CASSETGGREQYF.

Only one count was recorded for this clone. This sequence joins TRBV5-1 and TRBJ2-6; tentatively, D is TRBD1 or TRBD2 (5 bases each). Germline V CDR1 and CDR2: SGHRS, YFSETQ. Trimming pared 4 bases from V and 1 base from J, leaving 12 bases between. This CDR3 comprises 16 residues. The CDR3 region is CASSLDGTSGANVLTF. The CDR3, as DNA: TGCGCCAGCAGCCTGGACGGGACGTCTGGGGCCAACGTCCTGACTTTC.

This chain connects TRBV6-1 to TRBJ2-1; D unclear. CDR3 length equals 11 residues. V lost 6 bases and J lost 5, with 5 bases in between. Germline V gene data show CDR1 as MNHNS and CDR2 as SASEGT. For the CDR3, the DNA is TGTGCCAGCAGGCAGGACAATGAGCAGTTCTTC. Translation: CASRQDNEQFF.

The gene calls are TRBV7-2 and TRBJ1-1, with D unclear. The V gene's germline CDR1 is SGHTA and CDR2 FQGNSA. Deletions cut 6 bases from V and 3 bases from J, with 20 bases between. The CDR3 contains 16 residues. This chain's CDR3 is CASRVGVSFGDTEAFF. The CDR3 DNA is TGTGCCAGCAGAGTAGGAGTAAGTTTCGGGGACACTGAAGCTTTCTTT.

The CDR3 is CATTHSVIYGYTF. CDR3 DNA: TGTGCCACCACTCACTCAGTTATATATGGCTACACCTTC. The chain links TRBV10-3 to TRBJ1-2, with D hard to call. Germline V gene data show CDR1 as ENHRY and CDR2 as SYGVKD. V was trimmed by 10 bases and J by 5 bases, leaving 17 bases between them. The CDR3 is 13 amino acids.

The chain combines TRBV7-6 with TRBJ1-2, with TRBD1 matching over 7 bases. The J segment lost 0 bases and the V segment lost 5 bases, leaving 6 bases of the junction unmatched. The CDR3 length is 15 residues. Germline CDR1 is SGHVS and CDR2 is FNYEAQ. The CDR3 DNA reads TGTGCCAGCAGCAATCGACAGGGTGCTAACTATGGCTACACCTTC. Protein sequence: CASSNRQGANYGYTF.

CDR3 in DNA: TGTGCCAGAAGCTCGTCGGACTTACTACGATACCTTGCCTTCCCTTACGAGCAGTACTTC. Its protein is CARSSSDLLRYLAFPYEQYF. The chain couples TRBV5-3 to TRBJ2-7; D possibly corresponds to TRBD2 (5 bases). TRBV5-3 is placed among ORFs of uncertain function. The CDR3 extends over 20 amino acids. The V and J ends lost 3 bases and 4 bases respectively, with 32 bases between them.

This chain uses TRBV28 with TRBJ1-2, with 8 bases that match TRBD1. J gave up 4 bases and V 3 bases, and 7 bases lay outside the gene matches. This CDR3 comprises 15 residues. The germline CDR1 and CDR2 sequences are MDHEN and SYDVKM. As DNA, the CDR3 is TGTGCCAGCAGTTTTGCCCCAGGGGGCGGCTATGGCTACACCTTC. Its protein is CASSFAPGGGYGYTF.

V gene TRBV28 combines with J gene TRBJ2-7; 7 bases line up with TRBD1. The germline CDR1 and CDR2 sequences are MDHEN and SYDVKM. Germline trimming cut 7 bases from V and 3 bases from J; bases unmatched to any gene: 9. This CDR3 comprises 14 residues. Here the CDR3 reads CASIPGTAFYEQYF. The CDR3 nucleotides read TGTGCCAGCATTCCCGGGACAGCCTTCTACGAGCAGTACTTC.

The chain uses TRBV28 and TRBJ2-2; perhaps TRBD2 as D (6 bases). V lost 5 bases and J 7 bases, leaving 20 bases between the germline ends. The CDR3 has 16 amino acids. Per germline, CDR1 MDHEN and CDR2 SYDVKM. Here the CDR3 DNA reads TGTGCCAGCAGTCCCCCCTCCGGACTATTTGACGGGGAGCTGTTTTTT. It yields the protein CASSPPSGLFDGELFF. Together with reference TRBV28 and TRBJ2-2, the CDR3 gives the full variable domain: DVKVTQSSRYLVKRTGEKVFLECVQDMDHENMFWYRQDPGLGLRLIYFSYDVKMKEKGDIPEGYSVSREKKERFSLILESASTNQTSMYLCASSPPSGLFDGELFFGEGSRLTVL.

The V and J genes are TRBV28 and TRBJ2-7, with D perhaps TRBD1 (5 bases). Germline V gene data show CDR1 as MDHEN and CDR2 as SYDVKM. The V end lost 6 bases, the J end lost 1 base, and 13 bases lay between the germline ends. CDR3 length equals 14 residues. DNA of the CDR3: TGTGCCAGCAGCCGGTTAAAGGGGTCCTACGAGCAGTACTTC. Translating gives CASSRLKGSYEQYF.